The entry that follows covers one T cell receptor (beta chain) sequence. The data were taken from a study of blood T cell repertoires in COVID-19. Study information: Sites across the United States, Italy and Spain contributed samples from acute and convalescent COVID-19. T cells, B-cell-depleted T cells, or PBMCs provided the cDNA or gDNA that served as material.

The V gene's germline CDR1 is LGHDT and CDR2 YNNKEL (reference sequence). Trimming cost V 0 bases and J 5 bases, with 14 bases left between them. The CDR3 is 15 amino acids. Followed longitudinally, the Seattle patients had been enrolled during active infection. In the original processing: From reference gene primer amplification, estimates of nucleated cell counts were derived. TCRdb keeps only in-frame clones here, not all; method: immunoSEQ multiplex PCR. D and trimming come from the DNA, and the V and J calls and clone size come from that table. The data show under 250,000 clones, around nine tenths seen once.

The chain is built from TRBV3-1 (or the pseudogene TRBV3-2) and TRBJ2-7; D perhaps matches TRBD2 (5 bases). The receptor was isolated from a man in his 60s with COVID-19, enrolled during active disease. What was sequenced was peripheral blood. The CDR3 DNA sequence: TGTGCCAGCAGCCAAGATCCGAGGGCGGTTGACGAGCAGTACTTC. This translates into CASSQDPRAVDEQYF.